The 8 T cell receptor beta chains in this list originate from one sample, sequenced in a study of vaccination effects on CD4 cells after COVID-19. Antigen-specific CD4+ T cells were expanded with viral peptide pools in the ViraFEST assay before sequencing. Cultured cells yielded isolated CD4+ T cells after approximately nine days. Each participant was administered two doses of either the BNT162b2 or the mRNA-1273 vaccine. For these receptors, no antigen is known. Assay: immunoSEQ multiplex PCR; the TCRdb copy retains only in-frame clones and omits some. The sample comprises about 22,000 clones, 55% to 85% of which are singletons, and 10% rests with the top ten. The material sequenced was CD4+ T cells from PBMCs cultured with HCoV-NL63 spike peptides, taken after COVID-19 vaccination. These receptors were obtained from a human donor who received a COVID-19 vaccine.

The chain employs TRBV10-3 and TRBJ2-7; TRBD1 matches 7 bases. After removal of 0 bases from V and 6 bases from J, the junction contained 5 bases not matched to a gene. The CDR3 extends over 14 amino acids. Per germline, CDR1 ENHRY and CDR2 SYGVKD. The CDR3 sequence: CAISESTGSAEQYF. For the CDR3, the DNA is TGTGCCATCAGTGAGTCGACAGGGTCAGCCGAGCAGTACTTC.

This chain links TRBV4-2 with TRBJ1-3; D gene unclear. The CDR3 consists of 16 residues. V was trimmed by 0 bases and J by 6 bases, leaving 15 bases between them. CDR1 and CDR2 (germline): LGHNA, YNFKEQ. The DNA for the CDR3 is TGTGCCAGCAGCCAAGATCAAGGGATAGATGAAAACACCATATATTTT. Its translation: CASSQDQGIDENTIYF.

The V call is TRBV24-1, the J call TRBJ2-5, with 8 bases identical to TRBD1. This CDR3 region has 12 residues. Germline V gives CDR1 KGHDR, CDR2 SFDVKD. J gave up 5 bases and V 10 bases, and 5 bases lay outside the gene matches. CDR3 loop: CATGQVGETQYF. CDR3 sequence (DNA): TGTGCCACGGGACAGGTTGGGGAGACCCAGTACTTC.

The V call is TRBV11-1, the J call TRBJ1-1, with unresolved D. V was clipped by 1 base and J by 0 bases, with 12 bases between them. Germline CDR1 reads SGHAT; CDR2 reads FQDESV (reference sequence). The CDR3 runs to 16 residues. CDR3 in DNA: TGTGCCAGCAGCTTAGTGGACGGATTTTTGAACACTGAAGCTTTCTTT. It translates to CASSLVDGFLNTEAFF.

The chain combines TRBV2 with TRBJ2-2; D is possibly TRBD2 (5 bases). CDR1 is SNHLY, CDR2 FYNNEI, per germline. Trimming stripped 5 bases from V and 5 bases from J, with 15 bases between. The CDR3 is 15 amino acids. CDR3 nucleotides: TGTGCCAGCAGTCCCAGAGGAGGTGGGACCGGGGAGCTGTTTTTT. Encoded protein: CASSPRGGGTGELFF.

This CDR3 is CASSDSGRGTDTQYF. CDR3 nucleotide sequence: TGTGCCAGCAGCGATAGCGGGAGGGGCACAGATACGCAGTATTTT. The chain combines TRBV6-5 with TRBJ2-3, with 11 bases fitting TRBD2. Germline CDR1 MNHEY, CDR2 SVGAGI. The CDR3 runs to 15 residues. The J segment lost 1 base and the V segment lost 6 bases, leaving 3 bases of the junction unmatched.

This chain joins TRBV2 and TRBJ2-7; D possibly corresponds to TRBD2 (6 bases). The CDR3 sequence is 15 residues long. V lost 2 bases and J lost 2, with 13 bases in between. In germline, CDR1 is SNHLY, CDR2 FYNNEI. CDR3 residues: CASSERRASAYEQYF. CDR3 nucleotide sequence: TGTGCCAGCAGTGAACGGAGGGCATCTGCCTACGAGCAGTACTTC.

This clone showed up just a few times. This chain links TRBV27 with TRBJ1-6, with D unclear. CDR1 and CDR2 (germline): MNHEY, SMNVEV (reference sequence). Trimming took off 2 bases at V and 12 bases at J, with 14 bases between the two ends. The CDR3 totals 14 residues. The CDR3: CASSLLNILGPLHF. The CDR3 DNA reads TGTGCCAGCAGTTTACTCAATATTTTGGGACCCCTCCACTTT.